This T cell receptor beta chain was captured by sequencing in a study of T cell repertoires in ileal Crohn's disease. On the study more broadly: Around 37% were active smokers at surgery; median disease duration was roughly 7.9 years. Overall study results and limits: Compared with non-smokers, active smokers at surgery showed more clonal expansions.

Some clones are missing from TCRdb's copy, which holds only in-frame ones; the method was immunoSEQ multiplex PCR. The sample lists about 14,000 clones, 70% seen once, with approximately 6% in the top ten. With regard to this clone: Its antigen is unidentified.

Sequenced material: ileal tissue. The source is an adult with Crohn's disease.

CDR3 sequence (DNA): TGTGCCACTCTGGTCCAGGGTGTTGGCAATCAGCCCCAGCATTTT. Translation: CATLVQGVGNQPQHF. This chain connects TRBV6-6 to TRBJ1-5; D is perhaps TRBD1 (5 bases). Trimming stripped 10 bases from V and 2 bases from J, with 18 bases between. This CDR3 contains 15 residues. CDR1 and CDR2 (germline): MNHNY, SVGAGI (reference sequence).